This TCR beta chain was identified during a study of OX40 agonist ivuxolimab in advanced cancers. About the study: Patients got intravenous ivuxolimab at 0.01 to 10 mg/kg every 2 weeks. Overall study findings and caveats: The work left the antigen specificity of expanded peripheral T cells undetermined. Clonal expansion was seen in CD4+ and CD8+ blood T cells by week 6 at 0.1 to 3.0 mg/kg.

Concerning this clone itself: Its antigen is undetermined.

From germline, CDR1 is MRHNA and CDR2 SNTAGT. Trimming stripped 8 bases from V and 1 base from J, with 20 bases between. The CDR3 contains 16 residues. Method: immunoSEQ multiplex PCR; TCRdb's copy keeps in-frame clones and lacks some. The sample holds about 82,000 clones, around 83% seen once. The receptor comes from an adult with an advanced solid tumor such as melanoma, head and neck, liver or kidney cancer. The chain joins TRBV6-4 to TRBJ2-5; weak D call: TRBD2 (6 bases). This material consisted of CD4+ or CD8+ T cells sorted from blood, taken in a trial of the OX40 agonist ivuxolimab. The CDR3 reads CASGGFVRDFQETQYF. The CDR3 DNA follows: TGTGCCAGCGGGGGGTTCGTCCGGGATTTCCAAGAGACCCAGTACTTC.